These 6 T cell receptor beta chains share one sample of origin, sequenced in a study of T cell changes during pregnancy in multiple sclerosis. The repertoire was sequenced with immunoSEQ multiplex PCR; TCRdb's copy has only in-frame clones and lacks some. In the table there are 35,000 to 50,000 clones, 75% to 95% of which are singletons. Here the sequenced sample was CD4+ T cells from peripheral blood mononuclear cells, taken after pregnancy. The receptors here all came from a female donor in good health, enrolled as a control in a pregnancy study.

This rearrangement joins TRBV9 to TRBJ2-5, with TRBD2 matching over 8 bases. Trimming at V came to 3 bases and at J to 2 bases, leaving 15 bases not matched to a gene. The CDR3 is 18 amino acids. CDR1 and CDR2 from the germline V gene are SGDLS and YYNGEE. The CDR3 DNA reads as TGTGCCAGCAGCGCCCCGTGGGACCGAGCGGGGGATCAAGAGACCCAGTACTTC. It codes for CASSAPWDRAGDQETQYF.

V gene TRBV11-1 combines with J gene TRBJ2-3; TRBD1 matches 7 bases. Germline values: CDR1 SGHAT, CDR2 FQDESV (reference sequence). J was trimmed by 2 bases and V by 5 bases; bases with no gene match: 7. The CDR3 extends over 15 amino acids. In DNA, the CDR3 is TGTGCCAGCAGCATACAGGGGATCCCCACAGATACGCAGTATTTT. The encoded protein is CASSIQGIPTDTQYF.

The gene calls are TRBV6-4 and TRBJ2-3; TRBD2 matches 11 bases. Germline V gene data show CDR1 as MRHNA and CDR2 as SNTAGT. V gave up 9 bases and J gave up 3 bases; unmatched junction bases: 11. The CDR3 loop spans 16 amino acids. The CDR3 spells CARSRFSGGATDTQYF. As DNA, the CDR3 is TGTGCCAGGTCTCGATTTAGCGGGGGGGCAACAGATACGCAGTATTTT.

This sequence joins TRBV28 and TRBJ2-3; unclear D gene. From germline, CDR1 is MDHEN and CDR2 SYDVKM. CDR3 size: 13 residues. The V end lost 1 base, the J end lost 5 bases, and 7 bases lay between the germline ends. The CDR3 bases are TGTGCCAGCAGTTTATCGGGTAGAGATACGCAGTATTTT. Translated, it gives CASSLSGRDTQYF. Complete variable domain (other parts from reference TRBV28 and TRBJ2-3): DVKVTQSSRYLVKRTGEKVFLECVQDMDHENMFWYRQDPGLGLRLIYFSYDVKMKEKGDIPEGYSVSREKKERFSLILESASTNQTSMYLCASSLSGRDTQYFGPGTRLTVL.

The chain links TRBV6-6 to TRBJ2-1, with TRBD2 matching 8 bases. Unmatched junction bases numbered 9, after V lost 4 bases and J lost 7 bases. CDR1 and CDR2 from the germline V gene are MNHNY and SVGAGI (reference sequence). This CDR3 is 15 amino acids long. In nucleotides, the CDR3 is TGTGCCAGCAGTTTCTGGATAGCGGGGTGGAATGAGCAGTTCTTC. Translating gives CASSFWIAGWNEQFF.

This clone appeared a few times. The chain's CDR3 is CASSSPVTGGYGYTF. Written as DNA, the CDR3 is TGTGCCAGCAGCTCGCCCGTCACGGGGGGCTATGGCTACACCTTC. The J gene is TRBJ1-2, the V gene TRBV7-9; possible D gene TRBD1, 5 bases. CDR1 and CDR2 (germline): SEHNR, FQNEAQ (reference sequence). V was cut by 4 bases and J by 4 bases, with 16 bases left in between. This CDR3 contains 15 residues.